Listed below are T cell receptor beta chains from one sample, sequenced in a study of beta chain features in type 1 diabetes. Sequenced by immunoSEQ multiplex PCR; TCRdb stores in-frame clones only, minus some. Here the sample spans more than 150,000 clones, about 9.8% being singletons. Sequencing input: central memory CD4+ T cells from blood. The receptors stem from a young woman in good health. Each CDR3 is given with its conserved first and last residue. The D gene is left open where the match is weak. Clone size appears in some rows only: once, few, many, or a class for an expanded clone.

j_call d_call v_call clone_size cdr3_nt cdr3_aa
TRBJ1-6 - TRBV7-8 few TGTGCCAGCAGCTCGCAGGGGAAGGGTTCACCCCTCCACTTT CASSSQGKGSPLHF
TRBJ2-3 TRBD2 TRBV5-1 few TGCGCCAGCAGCCCAGCGGGAGGGGATTCTTATACGCAGTATTTT CASSPAGGDSYTQYF
TRBJ2-7 - TRBV30 few TGTGCCTGGAGCTCCTTGGGTTTGGCCAGGGGTAGCGACGAGCAGTACTTC CAWSSLGLARGSDEQYF
TRBJ2-3 - TRBV15 - TGTGCCACCAGCAGAGATTCCGGAACCTGGGGCGCAGATACGCAGTATTTT CATSRDSGTWGADTQYF
TRBJ2-2 TRBD1 TRBV11-2 few TGTGCCAGCAGGCCCCCGGGACAGGAGAACACCGGGGAGCTGTTTTTT CASRPPGQENTGELFF
TRBJ2-2 TRBD2 TRBV5-1 few TGCGCCAGCAGAATTAGCGGGAGGAATACCGGGGAGCTGTTTTTT CASRISGRNTGELFF
TRBJ1-4 - TRBV2 - TGTGCCAGCAATTTTGACAGTGAAAAACTGTTTTTT CASNFDSEKLFF
TRBJ2-2 - TRBV6-5 few TGTGCCAGCAGCCGTTCGTGGAACACCGGGGAGCTGTTTTTT CASSRSWNTGELFF
TRBJ2-1 - TRBV7-2 - TGTGCCAGCAGCTCACGGACGGGAGAGCAGTTCTTC CASSSRTGEQFF
TRBJ2-3 - TRBV5-1 few TGCGCCAGCAGCTTGGACTTCCCAGATACGCAGTATTTT CASSLDFPDTQYF
TRBJ1-2 - TRBV6-1 - TGTGCCAGCAGTGAAGCGCTTCGGTCGGATGGCTACACCTTC CASSEALRSDGYTF
TRBJ1-2 - TRBV6-5 - TGTGCCAGCAGTGGCAGGGGCTTCTATGGCTACACCTTC CASSGRGFYGYTF
TRBJ2-7 TRBD2 TRBV19 - TGTGCCACAGGCCGTAGCGGGTTGAGGTCCTACGAGCAGTACTTC CATGRSGLRSYEQYF
TRBJ2-7 - TRBV6-5 few TGTGCCAGCAGTCCCTTCTTCCTCCCCTCCTACGAGCAGTACTTC CASSPFFLPSYEQYF
TRBJ2-3 - TRBV6-1 - TGTGCCAGCAGTGAAGGCGCTAGCACAGATACGCAGTATTTT CASSEGASTDTQYF
TRBJ1-1 TRBD1 TRBV4-2 - TGTGCCAGCAGCCAAACAGGGGAAGCGGCCACTGAAGCTTTCTTT CASSQTGEAATEAFF
TRBJ2-4 TRBD2 TRBV2 few TGTGCCAGCAGTGAACCCGGGACTAGCGGTTTGATTCAGTACTTC CASSEPGTSGLIQYF
TRBJ2-3 - TRBV10-3 few TGTTCAACCGCACAGCTGGATACGCAGTATTTT CSTAQLDTQYF
TRBJ2-3 - TRBV7-2 - TGTGCCAGCAGCTTAGAAGGGGTCGGTACAGATACGCAGTATTTT CASSLEGVGTDTQYF
TRBJ1-2 - TRBV7-6 few TGTGCCAGCAGCTTAGCGCCACAGAATGACGGCTACACCTTC CASSLAPQNDGYTF
TRBJ2-5 TRBD2 TRBV29-1 few TGCAGCCAATCCGGAGCGGGAGGGAAACAAGAGACCCAGTACTTC CSQSGAGGKQETQYF
TRBJ2-6 - TRBV2 - TGTGCCAGCAGCCCGTTCCTACTTAGATTCTCTGGGGCCAACGTCCTGACTTTC CASSPFLLRFSGANVLTF
TRBJ2-7 TRBD2 TRBV27 - TGTGCCAGCAGTCCTAGACTAGCTGGGAAATACGAGCAGTACTTC CASSPRLAGKYEQYF
TRBJ2-1 TRBD2 TRBV11-1 few TGTGCCAGCAGCTTAGCGAAACTAGCGGTTGACAATGAGCAGTTCTTC CASSLAKLAVDNEQFF
TRBJ1-1 - TRBV2 few TGTGCCAGCACCCCCCAGCTGGAGGCTTTCTTT CASTPQLEAFF
TRBJ2-1 - TRBV18 few TGTGCCAGTATCTTAAATCCTCTGCCTAGCAATGAGCAGTTCTTC CASILNPLPSNEQFF
TRBJ2-7 - TRBV2 - TGTGCCAGCAGGACGGGACTTACCTACGAGCAGTACTTC CASRTGLTYEQYF
TRBJ2-3 TRBD1 TRBV6-5 few TGTGCCAGCAGTTACCGGGACAGCAGCACAGATACGCAGTATTTT CASSYRDSSTDTQYF
TRBJ1-2 - TRBV18 - TGTGCCAACCCAGGGGAGGGGTATCGAGGCTACACCTTC CANPGEGYRGYTF
TRBJ2-7 - TRBV5-1 - TGCGCCAGCAGCTTGAGCTCCACCGCCTCCGAGCAGTACTTC CASSLSSTASEQYF
TRBJ1-1 - TRBV18 - TGTGCCAGCTCACCACAGGGGGGGCCTAACACTGAAGCTTTCTTT CASSPQGGPNTEAFF
TRBJ2-7 TRBD1 TRBV5-1 - TGCGCCAGCAGCTCCGGGACAGGGGGCTCCGAGCAGTACTTC CASSSGTGGSEQYF
TRBJ2-1 - TRBV29-1 few TGCAGTGGCTCCCTCCCCGAGAGGTACAATGAGCAGTTCTTC CSGSLPERYNEQFF
TRBJ2-3 - TRBV29-1 many TGCAGCGTTGCCGTAGGGGGTAGCGGGCCGGCAGATACGCAGTATTTT CSVAVGGSGPADTQYF
TRBJ2-1 TRBD1 TRBV18 few TGTGCCAGCTCTGCCAGGGGGCAGGATGAGCAGTTCTTC CASSARGQDEQFF
TRBJ1-6 - TRBV6-6 few TGTGCCGTAAGGAGAACAGGGTCCAATTCACCCCTCCACTTT CAVRRTGSNSPLHF
TRBJ2-2 TRBD2 TRBV4-1 - TGCGCCAGCAGCCACCAGGCTCTAGCGGGGGGGAACACCGGGGAGCTGTTTTTT CASSHQALAGGNTGELFF
TRBJ2-1 - TRBV30 - TGTGCCTGGAGTGTTATGAATGAGCAGTTCTTC CAWSVMNEQFF
TRBJ2-1 TRBD1 TRBV7-9 few TGTGCCAGCAGCTTAGCCTCTAGATCGCTAGGGGGCGATGAGCAGTTCTTC CASSLASRSLGGDEQFF
TRBJ2-7 - TRBV10-3 - TGTGCCATCAGTGCGGCGACAGCGTCCTACGAGCAGTACTTC CAISAATASYEQYF
TRBJ2-7 - TRBV7-8 - TGTGCCAGCAGCCGGTTAGTGCGGCACTCCTACGAGCAGTACTTC CASSRLVRHSYEQYF
TRBJ1-4 - TRBV7-9 many TGTGCCAGCAGCTTAGCGCGCGAAAAACTGTTTTTT CASSLAREKLFF